The present T cell receptor beta chain was sequenced within a study of response to subunit inactivated influenza vaccine. V was cut by 1 base and J by 0 bases, with 10 bases left in between. This CDR3 is built from 15 residues. Germline CDR1 reads LNHNV; CDR2 reads YYDKDF (reference sequence). TCRdb re-derived calls from the RT-PCR reads in MiXCR, one entry per CDR3 protein. Of a few hundred thousand distinct CDR3 sequences in the sample, 12% to 15% were seen once. The sample here was PBMCs from blood, taken 12 days after vaccination. This chain joins TRBV15 and TRBJ2-7; no clear D. This sequence was found in a man in his forties or fifties who received an inactivated influenza vaccine. The CDR3 DNA reads TGTGCCACCAGCAGAGGGATGGATAGCTCCTACGAGCAGTACTTC. Protein: CATSRGMDSSYEQYF.